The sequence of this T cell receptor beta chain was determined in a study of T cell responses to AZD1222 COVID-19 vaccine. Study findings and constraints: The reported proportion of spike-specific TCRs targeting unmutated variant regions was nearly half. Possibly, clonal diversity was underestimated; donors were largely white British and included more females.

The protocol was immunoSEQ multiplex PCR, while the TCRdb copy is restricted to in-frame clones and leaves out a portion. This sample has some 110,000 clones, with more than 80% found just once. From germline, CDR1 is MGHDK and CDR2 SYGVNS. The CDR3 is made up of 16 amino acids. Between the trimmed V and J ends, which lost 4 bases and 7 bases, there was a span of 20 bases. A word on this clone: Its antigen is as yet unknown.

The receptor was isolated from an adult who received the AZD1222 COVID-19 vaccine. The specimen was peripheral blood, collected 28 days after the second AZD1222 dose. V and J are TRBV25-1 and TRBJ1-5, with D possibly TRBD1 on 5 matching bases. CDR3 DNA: TGTGCCAGCAGTGGGGGCGGGGGGATAGAGCGGCAGCCCCAGCATTTT. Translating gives CASSGGGGIERQPQHF.